This T cell receptor beta chain stems from a study of vaccination effects on CD4 cells after COVID-19. The V end was cut by 5 bases, the J end by 2 bases, with 10 bases between. CDR1 MNHEY and CDR2 SMNVEV come from the germline V gene (reference sequence). The length of the CDR3 is 15 residues. As for this clone: What it binds is unknown.

ViraFEST expansion of antigen-specific CD4+ T cells with viral peptide pools preceded sequencing. Culture proceeded for 10 days, and CD4+ T cells were then isolated. Participants were vaccinated with two doses of either the BNT162b2 or mRNA-1273 vaccine. The data were produced by immunoSEQ multiplex PCR, yet TCRdb's version contains in-frame clones alone and is incomplete. The sample has tens of thousands of clones, roughly four fifths seen once; the top ten hold around 15%. The rearrangement joins TRBV27 to TRBJ1-6, with D possibly matching TRBD1 (6 bases). This sequence originates from a human donor who received a COVID-19 vaccine. Here the sequenced sample was CD4+ T cells from PBMCs cultured with HCoV-229E spike peptides, taken after COVID-19 vaccination. This CDR3 reads CASSPQGPYNSPLHF. In DNA, the CDR3 is TGTGCCAGCAGTCCCCAGGGGCCCTATAATTCACCCCTCCACTTT.